These 27 T cell receptor beta chains originate from one sample sequenced in a study of cytomegalovirus exposure and HLA in healthy donors. PCR amplification relied on 60 Vbeta primers (plus 13 Jbeta primers). Produced via immunoSEQ multiplex PCR; TCRdb's table is partial and in-frame only. The sample has 60,000 to 75,000 clones. The sequenced sample was PBMCs. The receptors stem from a female donor in good health and CMV-seropositive.

The V and J genes are TRBV5-1 and TRBJ2-7; 8 bases map to TRBD1. Germline lookup yields CDR1 SGHRS and CDR2 YFSETQ. The CDR3 contains 15 residues. The V and J ends lost 1 base and 2 bases, in that order; junction bases with no gene match: 5. In DNA form, the CDR3 reads TGCGCCAGCAGCTTGTTCCCGACAGGGGCCTACGAGCAGTACTTC. This sequence encodes CASSLFPTGAYEQYF. Full variable domain (remainder filled in from reference TRBV5-1 and TRBJ2-7): KAGVTQTPRYLIKTRGQQVTLSCSPISGHRSVSWYQQTPGQGLQFLFEYFSETQRNKGNFPGRFSGRQFSNSRSEMNVSTLELGDSALYLCASSLFPTGAYEQYFGPGTRLTVT.

The chain recombines TRBV27 with TRBJ2-1; D remains ambiguous. The V end lost 2 bases, the J end lost 5 bases, and 16 bases lay between the germline ends. Germline CDR1 MNHEY, CDR2 SMNVEV (reference sequence). The CDR3 contains 16 residues. CDR3 amino acids: CASSLSPRLGDNEQFF. Written as DNA, the CDR3 is TGTGCCAGCAGTTTAAGTCCCCGCCTGGGCGACAATGAGCAGTTCTTC.

This chain joins TRBV11-3 and TRBJ1-3; D is ambiguous. V was pared by 5 bases and J by 0 bases, with 14 bases between. Germline V gives CDR1 SGHNT, CDR2 YENEEA. CDR3 length: 16 residues. CDR3 bases: TGTGCCAGCAGCACGGGGTCGGGGAGCTCTGGAAACACCATATATTTT. This translates into CASSTGSGSSGNTIYF.

The chain carries TRBV4-1 and TRBJ2-2, with D possibly matching TRBD2 (7 bases). V gave up 0 bases and J gave up 2 bases, with 25 bases separating them. From germline, CDR1 is MGHRA and CDR2 YSYEKL. The CDR3 contains 21 residues. The CDR3: CASSQDRAARGGRFNTGELFF. The CDR3 region has the DNA TGCGCCAGCAGCCAAGATCGAGCTGCTAGGGGGGGGCGATTTAACACCGGGGAGCTGTTTTTT.

This sequence joins TRBV7-2 and TRBJ1-3; weak D call: TRBD1 (5 bases). Trimming removed 3 bases from V and 0 bases from J, with 15 bases in between. There are 17 residues in the CDR3. Germline CDR1 reads SGHTA; CDR2 reads FQGNSA. This CDR3 is CASSFLGGIISGNTIYF. The CDR3 DNA sequence: TGTGCCAGCAGCTTCCTCGGGGGTATCATCTCTGGAAACACCATATATTTT.

The chain joins TRBV7-9 to TRBJ2-5, with TRBD2 identical over 12 bases. Germline V gene lookup returns CDR1 SEHNR and CDR2 FQNEAQ (reference sequence). Germline trimming cut 8 bases from V and 7 bases from J; bases unmatched to any gene: 14. The length of the CDR3 is 16 residues. CDR3 in DNA: TGTGCCAGCCGGGACCCTAGCGGGGGGGCTGTCGGGACCCAGTACTTC. This translates into CASRDPSGGAVGTQYF.

V gene TRBV18 combines with J gene TRBJ2-7, with 9 bases fitting TRBD1. The V gene end was trimmed by 10 bases and the J gene end by 4 bases; junction bases not matched to a gene: 5. The CDR3 has 12 amino acids. CDR1 is KGHSH and CDR2 is LQKENI in the germline V gene. CDR3 DNA: TGTGCCACCGGGACAGGGCAGTACGAGCAGTACTTC. This codes for CATGTGQYEQYF. Complete variable domain (other parts from reference TRBV18 and TRBJ2-7): NAGVMQNPRHLVRRRGQEARLRCSPMKGHSHVYWYRQLPEEGLKFMVYLQKENIIDESGMPKERFSAEFPKEGPSILRIQQVVRGDSAAYFCATGTGQYEQYFGPGTRLTVT.

The chain has TRBV7-3 and TRBJ2-6, with D tentatively TRBD1 (5 bases). Trimming shortened V by 5 bases and J by 1 base, and 9 bases separated the two germline ends. The CDR3 totals 15 residues. Germline V gene data show CDR1 as SGHTA and CDR2 as FQGTGA. CDR3 in amino acids: CASSKTVSGANVLTF. Here the CDR3 DNA reads TGTGCCAGCAGCAAGACAGTTTCTGGGGCCAACGTCCTGACTTTC.

The chain links TRBV5-1 to TRBJ2-7, with 9 bases identical to TRBD2. This CDR3 contains 15 residues. The V gene end was trimmed by 0 bases and the J gene end by 5 bases; junction bases not matched to a gene: 6. Germline V gives CDR1 SGHRS, CDR2 YFSETQ. CDR3 loop: CASSLVAGGPDEQYF. The CDR3, as DNA: TGCGCCAGCAGCTTGGTGGCGGGAGGGCCGGACGAGCAGTACTTC. The entire variable domain, with the rest obtained from reference TRBV5-1 and TRBJ2-7, is as follows: KAGVTQTPRYLIKTRGQQVTLSCSPISGHRSVSWYQQTPGQGLQFLFEYFSETQRNKGNFPGRFSGRQFSNSRSEMNVSTLELGDSALYLCASSLVAGGPDEQYFGPGTRLTVT.

The chain combines TRBV6-5 with TRBJ2-3, with a weak D call TRBD2 (6 bases). V was shortened by 5 bases and J by 8 bases, with 14 bases between the two germline ends. The germline V gene encodes CDR1 MNHEY and CDR2 SVGAGI. The CDR3 consists of 13 residues. The CDR3 nucleotides are TGTGCCAGCAGTACAAACACCGGGGGTACGCAGTATTTT. Translating gives CASSTNTGGTQYF.

This chain joins TRBV9 and TRBJ2-7; 7 bases agree with TRBD1. J was trimmed by 3 bases and V by 3 bases; bases with no gene match: 6. Germline V CDR1 and CDR2: SGDLS, YYNGEE. This CDR3 is built from 14 residues. The CDR3 region is CASSAAGTDYEQYF. CDR3 DNA: TGTGCCAGCAGCGCCGCCGGGACAGACTACGAGCAGTACTTC.

V gene TRBV18 combines with J gene TRBJ2-3; 11 bases fit TRBD2. Germline V gene sequence: CDR1 KGHSH, CDR2 LQKENI. The V segment lost 5 bases and the J segment 4 bases; nucleotides outside the gene matches: 11. This CDR3 is 17 amino acids long. CDR3 bases: TGTGCCAGCTCAGCTACTAGCGGGAGTATGGTCGCAGATACGCAGTATTTT. It specifies CASSATSGSMVADTQYF.

The V and J genes are TRBV12-5 and TRBJ2-7; TRBD2 might be the D (5 bases). The CDR3 runs 14 residues. V shed 2 bases and J shed 4 bases, with 12 bases lying between them. Germline assignment: CDR1 LGHNT and CDR2 FRNRAP. CDR3 region: CASGLIGIKYEQYF. In DNA, the CDR3 is TGTGCTAGTGGTTTGATCGGGATAAAGTACGAGCAGTACTTC.

The V gene is TRBV21-1, the J gene TRBJ1-6; the table's D call of TRBD1 was not tested on the DNA. TRBV21-1 has pseudogene status. The CDR3 length is 19 residues. In DNA, the CDR3 is TGTGCCAGCAGCAAAGTATATCAGGGTGCAGGGGGATTAGGTTCACCCCTCCACTTT. It is translated as CASSKVYQGAGGLGSPLHF.

V is TRBV7-3 and J is TRBJ1-2; D call uncertain. The CDR3 contains 13 residues. The germline V and J ends were trimmed by 5 bases and 3 bases, with 10 bases remaining between them. Germline CDR1 reads SGHTA; CDR2 reads FQGTGA. CDR3 amino acids: CASSPYRDYGYTF. The CDR3 coding sequence is TGTGCCAGCAGCCCATACCGGGACTATGGCTACACCTTC.

The rearrangement joins TRBV5-6 to TRBJ1-5; D perhaps matches TRBD1 (6 bases). Per germline, CDR1 SGHDT and CDR2 YYEEEE. The germline V and J ends were trimmed by 4 bases and 0 bases, with 17 bases remaining between them. The CDR3 is 17 residues long. The CDR3 protein is CASSLRQVPYSNQPQHF. The CDR3 DNA reads TGTGCCAGCAGCCTGAGACAGGTGCCCTATAGCAATCAGCCCCAGCATTTT.

This chain connects TRBV6-1 to TRBJ2-7; the match to TRBD2 covers 11 bases. Germline V CDR1 and CDR2: MNHNS, SASEGT. V shed 3 bases and J 1 base; nucleotides not matched to a gene: 5. This CDR3 has 16 residues. CDR3 region: CASSDAGTSGSYEQYF. CDR3 coding DNA: TGTGCCAGCAGTGATGCCGGGACTAGCGGATCCTACGAGCAGTACTTC.

The chain links TRBV5-4 to TRBJ2-5, with unresolved D. Trimming cost V 0 bases and J 2 bases, with 5 bases left between them. Per the germline V gene, CDR1 is SGHNT and CDR2 is YYREEE (reference sequence). The CDR3 length is 13 residues. The CDR3 spells CASSLDPQETQYF. The CDR3 DNA is TGTGCCAGCAGCTTGGATCCGCAAGAGACCCAGTACTTC.

The genes are TRBV2 and TRBJ2-3, with D possibly TRBD1 on 6 matching bases. The CDR3 is made up of 15 amino acids. Germline lookup yields CDR1 SNHLY and CDR2 FYNNEI. V gave up 4 bases and J gave up 6 bases, with 17 bases separating them. The CDR3 spells CASSALQGPRDTQYF. CDR3 nucleotides: TGTGCCAGCAGTGCTTTACAGGGCCCCAGGGATACGCAGTATTTT.

This rearrangement joins TRBV18 to TRBJ1-6; D gene unclear. V dropped 2 bases and J dropped 7 bases, with 6 bases sitting between them. The CDR3 runs 13 residues. From germline, CDR1 is KGHSH and CDR2 LQKENI. The CDR3 sequence: CASSPGENSPLHF. As DNA, the CDR3 is TGTGCCAGCTCACCAGGGGAGAATTCACCCCTCCACTTT.

The chain recombines TRBV27 with TRBJ2-7, with 7 bases matching TRBD2. CDR3 length equals 16 residues. Germline values: CDR1 MNHEY, CDR2 SMNVEV (reference sequence). With 5 bases clipped from V and 0 bases from J, the junction kept 10 bases outside the gene matches. The CDR3 DNA follows: TGTGCCAGCAGTCCCGGCAGCGGGGTTAGCTCCTACGAGCAGTACTTC. It is translated as CASSPGSGVSSYEQYF.

The chain links TRBV10-1 to TRBJ2-2; 7 bases map to TRBD2. The CDR3 consists of 14 residues. Germline values: CDR1 WNHNN, CDR2 SYGVQD (reference sequence). The ends lost 5 bases at V and 1 base at J; junction bases unmatched: 1. The CDR3 region has the DNA TGCGCCAGCAGTACTAGCGTGAACACCGGGGAGCTGTTTTTT. Residues: CASSTSVNTGELFF.

The chain links TRBV7-3 to TRBJ2-6, with 8 bases aligning to TRBD1. Germline loops: CDR1 SGHTA, CDR2 FQGTGA. With V trimmed by 5 bases and J by 0 bases, 6 bases remained unmatched. The CDR3 spans 17 residues. The CDR3 DNA reads TGTGCCAGCAGCCTCGGGACAGGCCTCTCTGGGGCCAACGTCCTGACTTTC. Protein product: CASSLGTGLSGANVLTF.

The rearrangement joins TRBV23-1 to TRBJ1-2, with 9 bases that match TRBD1. TRBV23-1 is an ORF, and what it does is uncertain. With 2 bases clipped from V and 4 bases from J, the junction kept 5 bases outside the gene matches. The CDR3 runs to 15 residues. The CDR3 protein is CASSQPGTGSYGYTF. CDR3 bases: TGCGCCAGCAGTCAACCCGGGACAGGGAGCTATGGCTACACCTTC.

The V call is TRBV25-1, the J call TRBJ2-3; TRBD2 might be the D (6 bases). CDR1 and CDR2 (germline): MGHDK, SYGVNS. This CDR3 spans 15 amino acids. The V end lost 3 bases, the J end lost 2 bases, and 12 bases lay between the germline ends. The CDR3 loop is CASSETGRSTDTQYF. The CDR3 coding sequence is TGTGCCAGCAGTGAGACCGGGAGATCCACAGATACGCAGTATTTT.

The V call is TRBV27, the J call TRBJ2-3, with TRBD2 identical over 11 bases. Per germline, CDR1 MNHEY and CDR2 SMNVEV (reference sequence). The CDR3 contains 14 residues. J was trimmed by 11 bases and V by 4 bases; bases with no gene match: 8. CDR3 amino acids: CASSSLAGGHRQYF. DNA of the CDR3: TGTGCCAGCAGTTCTCTAGCGGGGGGCCACCGGCAGTATTTT.

This sequence joins TRBV29-1 and TRBJ1-2, with a possible D match to TRBD1 (5 bases). This CDR3 contains 12 residues. CDR1 and CDR2 (germline): SQVTM, ANQGSEA. V was shortened by 4 bases and J by 6 bases, with 12 bases between the two germline ends. CDR3 sequence reads: CSVVDGAHGYTF. CDR3 bases: TGCAGCGTTGTAGATGGGGCGCATGGCTACACCTTC.